This record concerns one T cell receptor beta chain sequence. Its antigen is undetermined. PCR was performed a second time for about 7 to 11 cycles using a sample-barcoded 5' primer and a J-beta primer mix. TCRdb re-analysed the 5' RACE reads in MiXCR, keeping a single row per CDR3 protein. The table has fewer than 2 million distinct CDR3 sequences, around 42% seen once. The CDR3 length is 17 residues. CDR1 and CDR2 (germline): DFQATT, SNEGSKA (reference sequence). The V gene lost 1 base and the J gene lost 3 bases, with 20 bases spanning the gap. The data are from a study of blood T cells in healthy people across ages. Study-wide context: About one barcoded beta molecule per two T cells came from capture by template switching. Findings and limits, study-wide: One million T cells yielded diversity estimates that were considered underestimates. Donor CMV status, an unknown factor, possibly confounded changes in expanded clonotypes.

V usage is TRBV20-1 and J usage is TRBJ2-3, with D perhaps matching TRBD2 (7 bases). The TCR originated in a human donor in good health. The source material was blood. The CDR3 loop reads CSARVVGGQSGTDTQYF. The CDR3, as DNA: TGCAGTGCTAGAGTAGTGGGGGGGCAATCGGGGACAGATACGCAGTATTTT.